The clone carrying this TCR beta chain was recorded at least ten times. The antigen remains undetermined. There were TCR beta CDR3 regions amplified from RNA transcripts. Primed by the HTBI set, a first-round RT-PCR was run on the TCR CDR3. TCRdb re-derived calls from the multiplex PCR reads in MiXCR, one entry per CDR3 protein. Among 300,000 to 400,000 distinct CDR3 sequences listed, approximately 15% were seen once. The data originate from a study of T cells in Graves' hyperthyroidism and ophthalmopathy. In the study overall: Once the initial diagnosis was made, peripheral blood was obtained before any treatment. Regarding the study as a whole: Stable hyperthyroidism was separated from ophthalmopathy by a model based on 13 V-J features.

The length of the CDR3 is 11 residues. The ends were cut back, 5 bases at V and 1 base at J, with 4 bases in the middle. Germline V gene lookup returns CDR1 GTSNPN and CDR2 SVGIG (reference sequence). This TCR was recovered from a woman in her sixties or seventies with Graves' hyperthyroidism. Sequenced: blood. The chain links TRBV30 to TRBJ2-3; no clear D. CDR3 residues: CAWGGTDTQYF. The CDR3 bases are TGTGCCTGGGGAGGCACAGATACGCAGTATTTT.